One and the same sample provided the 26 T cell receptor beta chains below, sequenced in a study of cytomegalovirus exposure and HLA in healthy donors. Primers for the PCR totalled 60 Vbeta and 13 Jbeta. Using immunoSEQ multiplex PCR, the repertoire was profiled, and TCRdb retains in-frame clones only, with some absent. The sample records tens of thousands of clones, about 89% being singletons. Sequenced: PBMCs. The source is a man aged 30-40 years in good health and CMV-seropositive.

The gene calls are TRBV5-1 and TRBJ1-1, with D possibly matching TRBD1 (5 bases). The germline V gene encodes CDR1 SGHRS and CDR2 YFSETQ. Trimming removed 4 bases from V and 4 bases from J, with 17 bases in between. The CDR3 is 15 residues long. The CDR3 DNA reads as TGCGCCAGCAGCCGAGAACAGGTCCCGGGCACTGAAGCTTTCTTT. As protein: CASSREQVPGTEAFF.

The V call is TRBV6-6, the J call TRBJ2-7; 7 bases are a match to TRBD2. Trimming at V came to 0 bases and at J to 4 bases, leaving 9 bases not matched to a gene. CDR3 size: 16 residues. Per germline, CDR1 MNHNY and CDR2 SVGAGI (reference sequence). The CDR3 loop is CASSYSIGGAGYEQYF. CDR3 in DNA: TGTGCCAGCAGTTACTCGATTGGGGGAGCGGGGTACGAGCAGTACTTC.

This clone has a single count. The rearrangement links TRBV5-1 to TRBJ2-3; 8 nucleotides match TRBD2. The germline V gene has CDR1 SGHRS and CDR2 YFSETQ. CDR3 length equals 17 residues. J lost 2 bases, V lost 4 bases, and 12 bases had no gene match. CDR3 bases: TGCGCCAGCAGCCCCCCTGCTGGTAGCGGGACCACAGATACGCAGTATTTT. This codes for CASSPPAGSGTTDTQYF.

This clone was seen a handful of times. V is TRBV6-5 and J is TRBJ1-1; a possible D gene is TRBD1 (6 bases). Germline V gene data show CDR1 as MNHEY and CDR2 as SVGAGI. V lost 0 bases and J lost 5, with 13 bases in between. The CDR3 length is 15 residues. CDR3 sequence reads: CASSYSDSIRTEAFF. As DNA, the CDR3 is TGTGCCAGCAGTTACTCGGACAGCATAAGGACTGAAGCTTTCTTT.

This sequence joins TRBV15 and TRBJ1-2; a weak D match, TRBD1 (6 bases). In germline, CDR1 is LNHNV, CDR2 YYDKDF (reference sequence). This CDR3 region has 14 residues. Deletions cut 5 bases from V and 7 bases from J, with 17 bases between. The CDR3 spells CATSFTGFSGGYTF. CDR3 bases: TGTGCCACCAGCTTCACAGGGTTTTCGGGTGGCTACACCTTC.

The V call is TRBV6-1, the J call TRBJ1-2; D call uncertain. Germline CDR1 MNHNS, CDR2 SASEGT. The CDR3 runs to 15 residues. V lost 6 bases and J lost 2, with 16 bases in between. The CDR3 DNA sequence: TGTGCCAGCAGCCCTGGGCCACCGAAAAACTATGGCTACACCTTC. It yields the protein CASSPGPPKNYGYTF.

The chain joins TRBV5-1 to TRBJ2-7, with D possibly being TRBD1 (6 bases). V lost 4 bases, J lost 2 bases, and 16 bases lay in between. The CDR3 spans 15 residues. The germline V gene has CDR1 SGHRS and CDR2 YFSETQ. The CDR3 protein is CASSPQGLLAYEQYF. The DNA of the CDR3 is TGCGCCAGCAGCCCACAGGGTCTTTTGGCCTACGAGCAGTACTTC.

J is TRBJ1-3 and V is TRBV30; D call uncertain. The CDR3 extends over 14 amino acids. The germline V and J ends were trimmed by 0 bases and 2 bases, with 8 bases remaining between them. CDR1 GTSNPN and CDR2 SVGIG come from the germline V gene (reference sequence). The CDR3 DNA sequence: TGTGCCTGGAGTGTCGGGTCTGCTGGAAACACCATATATTTT. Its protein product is CAWSVGSAGNTIYF. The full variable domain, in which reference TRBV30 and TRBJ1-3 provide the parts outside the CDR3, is SQTIHQWPATLVQPVGSPLSLECTVEGTSNPNLYWYRQAAGRGLQLLFYSVGIGQISSEVPQNLSASRPQDRQFILSSKKLLLSDSGFYLCAWSVGSAGNTIYFGEGSWLTVV.

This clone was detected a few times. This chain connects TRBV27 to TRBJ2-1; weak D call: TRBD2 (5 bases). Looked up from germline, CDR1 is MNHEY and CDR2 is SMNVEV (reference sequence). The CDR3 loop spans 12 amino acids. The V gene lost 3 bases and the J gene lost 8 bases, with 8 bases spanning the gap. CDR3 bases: TGTGCCAGCAGTTTTATCGGGGATGAGCAGTTCTTC. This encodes CASSFIGDEQFF.

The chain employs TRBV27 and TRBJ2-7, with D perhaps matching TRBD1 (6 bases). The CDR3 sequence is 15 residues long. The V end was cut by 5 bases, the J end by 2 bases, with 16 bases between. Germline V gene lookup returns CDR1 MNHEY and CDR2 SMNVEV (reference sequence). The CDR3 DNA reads TGTGCCAGCAGTGTCATCGGGACACTGACCTACGAGCAGTACTTC. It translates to CASSVIGTLTYEQYF.

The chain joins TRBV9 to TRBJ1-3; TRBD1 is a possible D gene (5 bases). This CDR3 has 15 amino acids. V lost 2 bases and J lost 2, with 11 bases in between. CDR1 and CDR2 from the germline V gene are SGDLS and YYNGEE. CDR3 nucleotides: TGTGCCAGCAGCGTGGCCGGGGGTCCTGGAAACACCATATATTTT. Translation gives CASSVAGGPGNTIYF. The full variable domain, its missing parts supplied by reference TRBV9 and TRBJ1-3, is DSGVTQTPKHLITATGQRVTLRCSPRSGDLSVYWYQQSLDQGLQFLIQYYNGEERAKGNILERFSAQQFPDLHSELNLSSLELGDSALYFCASSVAGGPGNTIYFGEGSWLTVV.

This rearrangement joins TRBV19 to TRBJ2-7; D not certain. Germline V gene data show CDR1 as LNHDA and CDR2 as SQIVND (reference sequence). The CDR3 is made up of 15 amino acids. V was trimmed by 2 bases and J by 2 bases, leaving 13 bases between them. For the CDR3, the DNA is TGTGCCAGTAGTATATCCCAGCGTACTACCTACGAGCAGTACTTC. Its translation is CASSISQRTTYEQYF. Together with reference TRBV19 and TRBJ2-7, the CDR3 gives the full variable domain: DGGITQSPKYLFRKEGQNVTLSCEQNLNHDAMYWYRQDPGQGLRLIYYSQIVNDFQKGDIAEGYSVSREKKESFPLTVTSAQKNPTAFYLCASSISQRTTYEQYFGPGTRLTVT.

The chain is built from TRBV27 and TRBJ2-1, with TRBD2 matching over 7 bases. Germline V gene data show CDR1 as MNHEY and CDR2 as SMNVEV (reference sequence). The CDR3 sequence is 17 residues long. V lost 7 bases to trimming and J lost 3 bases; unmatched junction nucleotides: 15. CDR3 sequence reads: CASTTRGAGVIYNEQFF. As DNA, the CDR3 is TGTGCCAGCACTACTAGGGGTGCGGGAGTGATCTACAATGAGCAGTTCTTC.

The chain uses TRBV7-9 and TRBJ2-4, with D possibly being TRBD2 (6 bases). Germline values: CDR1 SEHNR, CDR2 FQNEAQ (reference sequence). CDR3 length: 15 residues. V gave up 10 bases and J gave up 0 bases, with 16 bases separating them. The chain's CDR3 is CAINGGPLAKNIQYF. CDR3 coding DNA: TGTGCCATAAACGGGGGTCCACTAGCCAAAAACATTCAGTACTTC.

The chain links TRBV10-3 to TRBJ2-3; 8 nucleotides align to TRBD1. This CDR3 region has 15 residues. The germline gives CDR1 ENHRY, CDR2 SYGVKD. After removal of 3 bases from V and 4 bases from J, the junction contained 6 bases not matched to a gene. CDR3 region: CAISERQGLADTQYF. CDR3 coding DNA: TGTGCCATCAGTGAACGACAGGGGCTGGCAGATACGCAGTATTTT.

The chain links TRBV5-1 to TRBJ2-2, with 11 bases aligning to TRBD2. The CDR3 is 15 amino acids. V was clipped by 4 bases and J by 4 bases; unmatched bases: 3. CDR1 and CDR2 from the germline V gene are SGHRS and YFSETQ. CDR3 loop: CASSGGLAATGELFF. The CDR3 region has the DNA TGCGCCAGCAGCGGGGGACTAGCGGCCACCGGGGAGCTGTTTTTT.

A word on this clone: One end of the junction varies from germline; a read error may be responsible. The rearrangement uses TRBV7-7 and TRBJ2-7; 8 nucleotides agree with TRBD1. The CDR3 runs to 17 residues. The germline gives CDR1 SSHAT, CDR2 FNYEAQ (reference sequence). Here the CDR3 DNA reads TGTGCTAGCAGCCTCAGAGGACAGGGAGGTTTTGGGTACGAGCAGTACTTC. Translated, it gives CASSLRGQGGFGYEQYF. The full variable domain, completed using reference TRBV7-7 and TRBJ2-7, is GAGVSQSPRYKVTKRGQDVTLRCDPISSHATLYWYQQALGQGPEFLTYFNYEAQPDKSGLPSDRFSAERPEGSISTLTIQRTEQRDSAMYRCASSLRGQGGFGYEQYFGPGTRLTVT.

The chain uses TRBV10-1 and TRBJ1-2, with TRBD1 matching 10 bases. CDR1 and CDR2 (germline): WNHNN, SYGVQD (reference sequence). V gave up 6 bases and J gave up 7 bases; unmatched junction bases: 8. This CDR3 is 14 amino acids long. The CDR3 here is CASRENRDRGGYTF. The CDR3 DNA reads TGCGCCAGCAGGGAAAACCGGGACAGGGGTGGCTACACCTTC.

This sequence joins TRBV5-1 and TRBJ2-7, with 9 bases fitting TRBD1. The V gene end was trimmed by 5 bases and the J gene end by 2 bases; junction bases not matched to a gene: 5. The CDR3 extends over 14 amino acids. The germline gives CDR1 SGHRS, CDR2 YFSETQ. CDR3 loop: CASRPGTGTYEQYF. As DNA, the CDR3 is TGCGCCAGCAGACCCGGGACAGGGACCTACGAGCAGTACTTC.

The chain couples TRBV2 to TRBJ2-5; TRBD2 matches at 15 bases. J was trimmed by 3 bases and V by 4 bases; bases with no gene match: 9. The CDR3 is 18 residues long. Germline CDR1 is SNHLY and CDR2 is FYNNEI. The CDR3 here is CASSGVGLAGGHEETQYF. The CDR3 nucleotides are TGTGCCAGCAGTGGGGTTGGACTAGCGGGAGGGCATGAAGAGACCCAGTACTTC. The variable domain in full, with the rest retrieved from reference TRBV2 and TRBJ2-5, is EPEVTQTPSHQVTQMGQEVILRCVPISNHLYFYWYRQILGQKVEFLVSFYNNEISEKSEIFDDQFSVERPDGSNFTLKIRSTKLEDSAMYFCASSGVGLAGGHEETQYFGPGTRLLVL.

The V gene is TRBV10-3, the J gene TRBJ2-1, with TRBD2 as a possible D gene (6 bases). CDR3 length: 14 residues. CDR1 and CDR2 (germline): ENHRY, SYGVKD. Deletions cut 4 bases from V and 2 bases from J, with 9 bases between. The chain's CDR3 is CAISGGLTYNEQFF. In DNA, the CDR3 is TGTGCCATCAGTGGGGGACTTACCTACAATGAGCAGTTCTTC.

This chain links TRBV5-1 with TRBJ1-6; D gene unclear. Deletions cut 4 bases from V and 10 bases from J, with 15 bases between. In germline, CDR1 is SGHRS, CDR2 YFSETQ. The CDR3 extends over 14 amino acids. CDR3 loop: CASSPEGFDSPLHF. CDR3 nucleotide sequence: TGCGCCAGCAGCCCGGAGGGTTTCGACTCACCCCTCCACTTT.

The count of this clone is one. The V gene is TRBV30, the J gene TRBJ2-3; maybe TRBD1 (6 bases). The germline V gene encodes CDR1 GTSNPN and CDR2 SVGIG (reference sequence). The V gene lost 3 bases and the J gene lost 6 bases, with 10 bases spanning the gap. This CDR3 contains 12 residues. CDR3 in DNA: TGTGCCTGGAGGGCAGGGGAGGATACGCAGTATTTT. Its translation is CAWRAGEDTQYF.

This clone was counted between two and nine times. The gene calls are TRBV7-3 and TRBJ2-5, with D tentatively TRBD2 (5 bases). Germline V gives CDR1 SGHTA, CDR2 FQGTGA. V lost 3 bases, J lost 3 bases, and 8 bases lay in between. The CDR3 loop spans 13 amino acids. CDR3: CASSLVGEETQYF. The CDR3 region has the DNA TGTGCCAGCAGCTTGGTGGGAGAAGAGACCCAGTACTTC.

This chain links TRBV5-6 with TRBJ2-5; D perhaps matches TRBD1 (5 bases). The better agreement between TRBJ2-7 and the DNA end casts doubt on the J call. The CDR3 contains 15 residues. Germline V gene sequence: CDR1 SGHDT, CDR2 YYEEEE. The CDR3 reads CASSPRQFYSYEQYF. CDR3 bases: TGTGCCAGCAGCCCGAGACAGTTTTACTCCTACGAGCAGTACTTC.

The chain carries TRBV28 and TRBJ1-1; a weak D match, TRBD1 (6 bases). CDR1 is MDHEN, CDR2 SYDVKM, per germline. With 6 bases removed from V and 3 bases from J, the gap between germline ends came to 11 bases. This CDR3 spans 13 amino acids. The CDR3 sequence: CASRSQGYTEAFF. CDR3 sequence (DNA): TGTGCCAGCAGATCTCAGGGGTACACTGAAGCTTTCTTT.